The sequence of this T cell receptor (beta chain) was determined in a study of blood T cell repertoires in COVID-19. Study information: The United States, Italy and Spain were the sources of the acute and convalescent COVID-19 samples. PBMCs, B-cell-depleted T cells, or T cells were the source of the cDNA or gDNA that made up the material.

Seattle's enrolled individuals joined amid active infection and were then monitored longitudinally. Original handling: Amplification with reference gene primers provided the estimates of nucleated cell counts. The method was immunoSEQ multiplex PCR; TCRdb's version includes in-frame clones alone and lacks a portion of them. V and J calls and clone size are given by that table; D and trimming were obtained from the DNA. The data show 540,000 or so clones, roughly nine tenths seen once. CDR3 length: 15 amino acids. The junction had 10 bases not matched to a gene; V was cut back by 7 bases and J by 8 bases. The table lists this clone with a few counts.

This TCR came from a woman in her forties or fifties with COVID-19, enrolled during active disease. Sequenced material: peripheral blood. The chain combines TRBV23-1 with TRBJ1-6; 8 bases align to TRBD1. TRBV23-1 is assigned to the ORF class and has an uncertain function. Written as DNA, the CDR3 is TGCGCCAGCACCCCTCAGGGGGCTCTCCATTCACCCCTCCACTTT. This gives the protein CASTPQGALHSPLHF.